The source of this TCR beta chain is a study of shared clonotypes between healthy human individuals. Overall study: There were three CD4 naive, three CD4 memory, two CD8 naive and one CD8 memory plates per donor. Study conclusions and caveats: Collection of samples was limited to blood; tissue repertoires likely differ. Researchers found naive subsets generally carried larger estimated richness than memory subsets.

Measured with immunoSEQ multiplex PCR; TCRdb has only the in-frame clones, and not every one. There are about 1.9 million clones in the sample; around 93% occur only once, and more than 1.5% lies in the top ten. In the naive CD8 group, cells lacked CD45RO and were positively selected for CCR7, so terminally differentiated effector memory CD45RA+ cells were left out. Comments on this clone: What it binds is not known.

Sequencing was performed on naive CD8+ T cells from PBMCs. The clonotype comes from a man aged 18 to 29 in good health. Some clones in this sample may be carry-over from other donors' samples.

CDR3 residues: CASSLELAGLTDTQYF. DNA for the CDR3: TGTGCCAGCAGCTTGGAGTTAGCGGGACTCACAGATACGCAGTATTTT. This sequence joins TRBV5-6 and TRBJ2-3, with 8 bases fitting TRBD2. Germline assignment: CDR1 SGHDT and CDR2 YYEEEE. The CDR3 is 16 amino acids. J lost 2 bases, V lost 0 bases, and 5 bases had no gene match.